This record concerns one T cell receptor beta chain sequence. Its target is not known. The time point here: patch test 3, about 24 weeks after DPC sensitization. The treatment here: therapeutic diphenylcyclopropenone sensitization with weekly scalp DPC. The template was total RNA from unfractionated whole blood. This specimen belongs to a study of human T cells and chemical hapten exposure. TCRdb passed the RACE reads through MiXCR, listing each CDR3 protein once. The data hold about 58,000 distinct CDR3 sequences, with roughly 12% observed a single time. Overall study results and limits: Healthy individuals' immune responses may differ from those of donors, who had alopecia. Expanded TCRs were compared with controls, and the expanded TCRs formed significantly more large CDR3 similarity clusters.

The CDR3 has 15 residues. V lost 2 bases and J lost 0, with 11 bases in between. CDR1 and CDR2 (germline): SGHDN, FVKESK. The rearrangement joins TRBV14 to TRBJ2-7; no reliable D call. The source material was whole blood, sampled in connection with sensitization to the hapten diphenylcyclopropenone (DPC). The receptor's source is a man aged 25-45 years with alopecia areata. Some clones in this sample may be carry-over from other donors' samples. The chain's CDR3 is CASSQLGRVSYEQYF. In DNA form, the CDR3 reads TGTGCCAGCAGCCAACTGGGCAGAGTCTCCTACGAGCAGTACTTC.